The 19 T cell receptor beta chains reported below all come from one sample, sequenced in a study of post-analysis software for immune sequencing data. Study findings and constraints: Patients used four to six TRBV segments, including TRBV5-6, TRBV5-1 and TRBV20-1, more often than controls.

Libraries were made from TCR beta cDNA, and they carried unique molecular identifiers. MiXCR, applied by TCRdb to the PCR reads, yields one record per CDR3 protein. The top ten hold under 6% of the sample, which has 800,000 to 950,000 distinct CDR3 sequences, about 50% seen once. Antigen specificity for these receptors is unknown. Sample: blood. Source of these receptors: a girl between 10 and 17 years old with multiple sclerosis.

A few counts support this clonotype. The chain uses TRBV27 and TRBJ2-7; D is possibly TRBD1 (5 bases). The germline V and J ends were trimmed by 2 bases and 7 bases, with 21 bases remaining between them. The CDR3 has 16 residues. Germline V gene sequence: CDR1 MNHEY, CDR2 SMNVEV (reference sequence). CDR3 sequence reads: CASSLISGKVTREQYF. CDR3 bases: TGTGCCAGCAGTTTAATTTCAGGGAAAGTAACGCGAGAGCAGTACTTC.

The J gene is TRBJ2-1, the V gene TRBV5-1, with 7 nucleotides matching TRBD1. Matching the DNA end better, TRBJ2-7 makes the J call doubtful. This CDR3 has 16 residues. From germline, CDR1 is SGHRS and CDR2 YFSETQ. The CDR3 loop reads CASSLVAGGSYNEQYF. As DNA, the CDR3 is TGCGCCAGCAGCTTGGTAGCAGGGGGTTCCTACAATGAGCAGTACTTC.

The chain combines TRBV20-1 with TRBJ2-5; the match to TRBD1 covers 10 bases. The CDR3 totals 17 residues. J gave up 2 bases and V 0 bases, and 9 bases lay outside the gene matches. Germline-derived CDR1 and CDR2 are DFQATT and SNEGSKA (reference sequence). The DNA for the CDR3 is TGCAGTGCTAGAGATATTCGGACAGGGGGAGGTCAAGAGACCCAGTACTTC. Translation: CSARDIRTGGGQETQYF.

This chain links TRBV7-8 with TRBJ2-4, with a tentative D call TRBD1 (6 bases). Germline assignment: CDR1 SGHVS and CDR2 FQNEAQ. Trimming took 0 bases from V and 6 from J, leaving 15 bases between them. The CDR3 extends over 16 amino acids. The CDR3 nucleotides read TGTGCCAGCAGCTTAGCCCAAATACTGACAGGAAACATTCAGTACTTC. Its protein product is CASSLAQILTGNIQYF.

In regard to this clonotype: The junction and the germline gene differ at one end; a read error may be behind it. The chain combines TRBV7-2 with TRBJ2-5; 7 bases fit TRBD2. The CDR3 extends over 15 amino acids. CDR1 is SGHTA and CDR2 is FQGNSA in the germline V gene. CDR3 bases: TGTGCCAGCAACTTAGTCGGCGGGGGCCAAGAGACCCAGTACTTC. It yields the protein CASNLVGGGQETQYF. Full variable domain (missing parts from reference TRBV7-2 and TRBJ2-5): GAGVSQSPSNKVTEKGKDVELRCDPISGHTALYWYRQSLGQGLEFLIYFQGNSAPDKSGLPSDRFSAERTGGSVSTLTIQRTQQEDSAVYLCASNLVGGGQETQYFGPGTRLLVL.

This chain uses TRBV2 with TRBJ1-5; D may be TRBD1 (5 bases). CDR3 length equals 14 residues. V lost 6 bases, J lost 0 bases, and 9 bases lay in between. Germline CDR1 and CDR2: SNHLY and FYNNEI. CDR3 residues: CASRGTDSNQPQHF. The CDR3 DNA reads TGTGCCAGCAGAGGGACGGATAGCAATCAGCCCCAGCATTTT.

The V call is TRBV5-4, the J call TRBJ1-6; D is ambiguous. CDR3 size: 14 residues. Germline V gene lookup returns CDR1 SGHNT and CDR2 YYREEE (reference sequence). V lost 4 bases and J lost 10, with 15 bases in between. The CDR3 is CASSPGPWGSPLHF. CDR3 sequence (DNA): TGTGCCAGCAGCCCCGGCCCCTGGGGATCACCCCTCCACTTT.

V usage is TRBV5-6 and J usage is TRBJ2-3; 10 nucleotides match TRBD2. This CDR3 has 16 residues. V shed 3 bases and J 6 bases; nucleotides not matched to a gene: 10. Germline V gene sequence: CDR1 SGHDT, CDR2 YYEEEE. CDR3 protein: CASSSRTSGWGDTQYF. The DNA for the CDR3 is TGTGCCAGCAGCTCTAGGACTAGCGGCTGGGGGGATACGCAGTATTTT. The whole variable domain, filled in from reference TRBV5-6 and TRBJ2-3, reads DAGVTQSPTHLIKTRGQQVTLRCSPKSGHDTVSWYQQALGQGPQFIFQYYEEEERQRGNFPDRFSGHQFPNYSSELNVNALLLGDSALYLCASSSRTSGWGDTQYFGPGTRLTVL.

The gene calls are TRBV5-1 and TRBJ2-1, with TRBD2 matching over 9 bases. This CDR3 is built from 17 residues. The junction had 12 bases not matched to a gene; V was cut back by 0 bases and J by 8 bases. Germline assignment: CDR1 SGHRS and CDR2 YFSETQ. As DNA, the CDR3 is TGCGCCAGCAGCTTGGCCCGCGCGGGAGGGCCAGTCGATGAGCAGTTCTTC. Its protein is CASSLARAGGPVDEQFF.

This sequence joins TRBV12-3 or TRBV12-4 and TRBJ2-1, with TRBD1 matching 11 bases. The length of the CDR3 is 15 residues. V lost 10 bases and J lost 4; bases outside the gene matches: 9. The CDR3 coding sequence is TGTGCCATTAATCTGTGGGACAGGGGGTACAATGAGCAGTTCTTC. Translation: CAINLWDRGYNEQFF.

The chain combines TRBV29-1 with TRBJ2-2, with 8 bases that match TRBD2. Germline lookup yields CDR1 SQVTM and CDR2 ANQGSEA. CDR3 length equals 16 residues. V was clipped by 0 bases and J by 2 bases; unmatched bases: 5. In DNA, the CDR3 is TGCAGCGTTGAAGATCGCGGGGGGCGCAACACCGGGGAGCTGTTTTTT. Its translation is CSVEDRGGRNTGELFF.

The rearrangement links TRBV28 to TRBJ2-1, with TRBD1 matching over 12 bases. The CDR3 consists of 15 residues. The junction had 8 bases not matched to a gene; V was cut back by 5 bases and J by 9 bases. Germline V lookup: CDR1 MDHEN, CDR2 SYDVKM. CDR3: CASSPRDRGRGEQFF. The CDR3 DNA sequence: TGTGCCAGCAGTCCCCGGGACAGGGGGCGCGGTGAGCAGTTCTTC.

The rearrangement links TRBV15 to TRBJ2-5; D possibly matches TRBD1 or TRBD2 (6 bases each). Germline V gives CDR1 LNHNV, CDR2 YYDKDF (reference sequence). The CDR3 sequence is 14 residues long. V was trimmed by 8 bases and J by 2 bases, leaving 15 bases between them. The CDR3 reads CATSFWGAQETQYF. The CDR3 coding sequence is TGTGCCACCTCCTTTTGGGGGGCTCAAGAGACCCAGTACTTC.

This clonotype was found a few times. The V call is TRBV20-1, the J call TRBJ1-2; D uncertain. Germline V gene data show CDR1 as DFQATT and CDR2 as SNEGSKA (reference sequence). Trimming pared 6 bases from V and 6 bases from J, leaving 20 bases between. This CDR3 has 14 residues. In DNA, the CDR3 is TGCAGTGCCCTCAACCTAGTCCCCGGGGATGGCTACACCTTC. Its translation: CSALNLVPGDGYTF.

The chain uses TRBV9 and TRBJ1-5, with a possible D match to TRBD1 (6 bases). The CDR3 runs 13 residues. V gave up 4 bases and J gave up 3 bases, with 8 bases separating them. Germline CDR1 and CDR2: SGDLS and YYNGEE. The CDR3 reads CASSRDINQPQHF. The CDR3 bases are TGTGCCAGCAGCAGGGACATCAATCAGCCCCAGCATTTT. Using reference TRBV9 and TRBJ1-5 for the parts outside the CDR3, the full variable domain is DSGVTQTPKHLITATGQRVTLRCSPRSGDLSVYWYQQSLDQGLQFLIQYYNGEERAKGNILERFSAQQFPDLHSELNLSSLELGDSALYFCASSRDINQPQHFGDGTRLSIL.

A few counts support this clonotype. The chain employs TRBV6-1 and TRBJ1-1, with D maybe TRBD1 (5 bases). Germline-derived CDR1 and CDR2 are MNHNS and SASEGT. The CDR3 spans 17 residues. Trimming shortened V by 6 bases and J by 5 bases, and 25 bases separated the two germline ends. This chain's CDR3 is CASRDKPPQTQGTEAFF. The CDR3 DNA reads TGTGCCAGCAGAGATAAGCCGCCCCAGACCCAGGGAACTGAAGCTTTCTTT.

CDR3 in DNA: TGTGCCAGCAGCATACGGACTAGCTTGAGCGACGAGCAGTACTTC. This sequence encodes CASSIRTSLSDEQYF. This chain uses TRBV11-2 with TRBJ2-4, with 8 bases fitting TRBD2. The J call may not be correct, given that the DNA end is closer to TRBJ2-7. The CDR3 spans 15 residues. CDR1 is SGHAT, CDR2 FQNNGV, per germline.

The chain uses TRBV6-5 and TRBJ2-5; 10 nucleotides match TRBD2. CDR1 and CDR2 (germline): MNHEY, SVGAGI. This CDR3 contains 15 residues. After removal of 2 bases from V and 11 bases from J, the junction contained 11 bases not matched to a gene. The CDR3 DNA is TGTGCCAGCAGTTACAGGGCTAGCGGGAGTGATGAGCAGTACTTC. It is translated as CASSYRASGSDEQYF.

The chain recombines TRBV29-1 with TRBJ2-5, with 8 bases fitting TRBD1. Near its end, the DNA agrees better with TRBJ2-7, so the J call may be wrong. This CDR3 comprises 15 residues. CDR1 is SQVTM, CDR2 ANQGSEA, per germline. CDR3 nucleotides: TGCAGCGTTGTGCAGGGGGCCCCTAGCTCCTACGAGCAGTACTTC. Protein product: CSVVQGAPSSYEQYF.